This paragraph covers one T cell receptor beta chain sequence. This CDR3 is 17 amino acids long. V was clipped by 1 base and J by 2 bases, with 15 bases between them. In germline, CDR1 is MDHEN, CDR2 SYDVKM. Measured with immunoSEQ multiplex PCR; TCRdb has only the in-frame clones, and not every one. The table records about 99,000 clones, about 96% of them present only once. The entry originates in a study of OX40 agonist ivuxolimab in advanced cancers. The overall study: Patients received ivuxolimab, an intravenous treatment, every 2 weeks at 0.01 to 10 mg/kg.

The sequenced sample was CD4+ or CD8+ T cells sorted from blood, obtained in a trial of the OX40 agonist ivuxolimab. The clonotype originates from an adult with an advanced solid tumor such as melanoma, head and neck, liver or kidney cancer. This chain links TRBV28 with TRBJ1-3, with D hard to call. CDR3 loop: CASSLSTISETGNTIYF. The CDR3 DNA reads as TGTGCCAGCAGTTTATCTACAATCTCAGAGACTGGAAACACCATATATTTT. Full variable domain (rest looked up from reference TRBV28 and TRBJ1-3): DVKVTQSSRYLVKRTGEKVFLECVQDMDHENMFWYRQDPGLGLRLIYFSYDVKMKEKGDIPEGYSVSREKKERFSLILESASTNQTSMYLCASSLSTISETGNTIYFGEGSWLTVV.